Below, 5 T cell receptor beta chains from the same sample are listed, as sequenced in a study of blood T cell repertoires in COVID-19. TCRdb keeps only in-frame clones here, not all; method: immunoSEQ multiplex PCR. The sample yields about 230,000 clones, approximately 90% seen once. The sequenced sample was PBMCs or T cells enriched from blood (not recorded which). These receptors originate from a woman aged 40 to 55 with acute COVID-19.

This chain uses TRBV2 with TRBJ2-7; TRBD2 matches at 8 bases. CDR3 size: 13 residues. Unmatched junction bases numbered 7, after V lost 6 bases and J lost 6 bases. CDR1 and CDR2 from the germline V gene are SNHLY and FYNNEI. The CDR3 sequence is CASSWLAGGEQYV. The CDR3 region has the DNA TGTGCCAGCAGCTGGCTAGCGGGCGGCGAGCAGTACGTC.

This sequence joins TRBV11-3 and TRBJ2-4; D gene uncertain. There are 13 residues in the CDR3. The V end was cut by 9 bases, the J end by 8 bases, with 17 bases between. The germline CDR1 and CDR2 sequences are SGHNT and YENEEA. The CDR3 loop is CARSGPTPDIQYF. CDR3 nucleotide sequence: TGTGCCAGAAGTGGTCCAACCCCGGACATTCAGTACTTC.

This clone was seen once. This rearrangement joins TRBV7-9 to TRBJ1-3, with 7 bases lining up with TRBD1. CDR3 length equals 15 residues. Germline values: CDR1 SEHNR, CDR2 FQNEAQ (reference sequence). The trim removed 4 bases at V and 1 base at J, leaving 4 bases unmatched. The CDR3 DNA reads TGTGCCAGCAGCTATTTACAGGGGTCTGGAAACACCATATATTTT. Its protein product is CASSYLQGSGNTIYF.

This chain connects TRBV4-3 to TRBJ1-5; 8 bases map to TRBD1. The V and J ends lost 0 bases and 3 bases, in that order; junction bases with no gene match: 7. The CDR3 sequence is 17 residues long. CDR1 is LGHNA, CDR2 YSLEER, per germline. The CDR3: CASSQDRAGGPNQPQHF. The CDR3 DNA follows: TGCGCCAGCAGCCAAGATAGGGCAGGGGGCCCCAATCAGCCCCAGCATTTT.

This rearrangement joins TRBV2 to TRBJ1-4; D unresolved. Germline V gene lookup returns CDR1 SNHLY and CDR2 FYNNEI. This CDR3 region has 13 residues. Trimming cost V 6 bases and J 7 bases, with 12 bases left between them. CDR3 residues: CASSGRLAEKLFF. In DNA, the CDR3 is TGTGCCAGCAGCGGACGCCTAGCTGAAAAACTGTTTTTT.